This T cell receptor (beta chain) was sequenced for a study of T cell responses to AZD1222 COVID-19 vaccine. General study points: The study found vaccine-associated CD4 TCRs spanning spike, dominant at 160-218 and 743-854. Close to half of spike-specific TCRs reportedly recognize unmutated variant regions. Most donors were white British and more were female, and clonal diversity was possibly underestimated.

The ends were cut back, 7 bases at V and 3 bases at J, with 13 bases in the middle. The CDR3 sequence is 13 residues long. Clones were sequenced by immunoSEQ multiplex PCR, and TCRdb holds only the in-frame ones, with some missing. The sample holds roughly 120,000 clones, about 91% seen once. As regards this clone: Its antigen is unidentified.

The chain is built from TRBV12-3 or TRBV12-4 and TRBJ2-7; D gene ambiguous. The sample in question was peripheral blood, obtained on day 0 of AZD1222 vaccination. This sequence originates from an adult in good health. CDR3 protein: CASTPDTLYEQYF. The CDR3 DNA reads TGTGCCAGCACGCCTGATACCCTCTACGAGCAGTACTTC.